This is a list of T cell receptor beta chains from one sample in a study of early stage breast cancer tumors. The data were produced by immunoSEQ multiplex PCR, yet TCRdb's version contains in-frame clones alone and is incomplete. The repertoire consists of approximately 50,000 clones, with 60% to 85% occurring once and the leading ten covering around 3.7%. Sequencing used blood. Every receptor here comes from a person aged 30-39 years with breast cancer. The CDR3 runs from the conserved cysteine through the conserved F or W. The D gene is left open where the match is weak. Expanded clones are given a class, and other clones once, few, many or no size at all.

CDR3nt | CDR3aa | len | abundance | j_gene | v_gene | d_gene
TGTGCCAGCTCACCACCCTCGGCATATGGCTACACCTTC | CASSPPSAYGYTF | 13 | few | TRBJ1-2 | TRBV18 | -
TGCGCCAGCAGCCGAGGACAGGGGTCCTACAATGAGCAGTTCTTC | CASSRGQGSYNEQFF | 15 | once | TRBJ2-1 | TRBV5-1 | TRBD1
TGTGCCAGCAGGGATCTAGACCACCAAGAGACCCAGTACTTC | CASRDLDHQETQYF | 14 | few | TRBJ2-5 | TRBV27 | -
TGTGCCAGCAGCTCTGGCCTAGCGCCCGGGGAGCTGTTTTTT | CASSSGLAPGELFF | 14 | - | TRBJ2-2 | TRBV7-9 | -
TGTGCCAGCAGCCAAACCCGAGCGGGAGCAGGGGAGCTGTTTTTT | CASSQTRAGAGELFF | 15 | - | TRBJ2-2 | TRBV7-2 | TRBD2
TGTGCCAGCAGCCAAGAGTACAGGGATGCTGGTACGCAGTATTTT | CASSQEYRDAGTQYF | 15 | few | TRBJ2-3 | TRBV14 | -
TGTGCCAGCAGTTCGACTGGTGGCGAGCAGTACTTC | CASSSTGGEQYF | 12 | - | TRBJ2-7 | TRBV6-5 | -
TGCAGCGTCAACAGCGGGACGGCAGGAACTGAAGCTTTCTTT | CSVNSGTAGTEAFF | 14 | - | TRBJ1-1 | TRBV29-1 | -
TGTGCCAGCAGCCAAGTTGGCGGCGGATCCTACGAGCAGTACTTC | CASSQVGGGSYEQYF | 15 | - | TRBJ2-7 | TRBV4-2 | -
TGTGCCAGCAGCTTTCGACCATCCATGGCTAGCACAGATACGCAGTATTTT | CASSFRPSMASTDTQYF | 17 | - | TRBJ2-3 | TRBV7-2 | -
TGTGCCAGCAGCTTAAAGGGACTAGCGGATTACAATGAGCAGTTCTTC | CASSLKGLADYNEQFF | 16 | - | TRBJ2-1 | TRBV11-2 | TRBD2
TGCGCCAGCAGGAGGGGACATTCCCTAAACGAGCAGTACTTC | CASRRGHSLNEQYF | 14 | - | TRBJ2-7 | TRBV10-2 | -
TGTGCCAGCAGTTTTGGACTAGCGGGAACAGATACGCAGTATTTT | CASSFGLAGTDTQYF | 15 | - | TRBJ2-3 | TRBV27 | TRBD2
TGCAGCGTTAGGGACAGGGGGCGCGAGCAGTACTTC | CSVRDRGREQYF | 12 | - | TRBJ2-7 | TRBV29-1 | TRBD1
TGTGCCAGCAGTTACTCGGGAGGTGAGCAGTTCTTC | CASSYSGGEQFF | 12 | - | TRBJ2-1 | TRBV6-5 | -
TGTGCCAGCAGCTTAGAAGGGGGGACTAGCGCCTCCTACGAGCAGTACTTC | CASSLEGGTSASYEQYF | 17 | - | TRBJ2-7 | TRBV7-6 | TRBD2
TGTGCCACCAGCAGAGGAGGTCTGTTGAACACTGAAGCTTTCTTT | CATSRGGLLNTEAFF | 15 | - | TRBJ1-1 | TRBV15 | -
TGCAGCGTAGTCCGGGAGGCTACCGAGCAGTACTTC | CSVVREATEQYF | 12 | - | TRBJ2-7 | TRBV29-1 | TRBD2
TGTGCCAGCAGTTTATTCCCAGGGACAGGGAACACTGAAGCTTTCTTT | CASSLFPGTGNTEAFF | 16 | - | TRBJ1-1 | TRBV27 | TRBD1
TGCGCCAGCAGCCCGGGACTAGCGTCGCAGTATTTT | CASSPGLASQYF | 12 | - | TRBJ2-3 | TRBV5-1 | TRBD2
TGTGCCAGCAGCTTATCCCGGACAGGACTGTTCTACGAGCAGTACTTC | CASSLSRTGLFYEQYF | 16 | - | TRBJ2-7 | TRBV11-2 | TRBD1
TGTGCCAGCAGCTTGGACCTAGCGGTCAGCACAGATACGCAGTATTTT | CASSLDLAVSTDTQYF | 16 | - | TRBJ2-3 | TRBV5-4 | TRBD2
TGCGCCAGCAGCCCCCAAGAGGGCCCCTACGAGCAGTACTTC | CASSPQEGPYEQYF | 14 | - | TRBJ2-7 | TRBV4-1 | -
TGCGCCAGCAGCCATTCGGGAGGACCCTACGAGCAGTACTTC | CASSHSGGPYEQYF | 14 | - | TRBJ2-7 | TRBV4-3 | TRBD2
TGTGCCACCACCCCGAGCCGGGAGGTCGTCTACGAGCAGTACTTC | CATTPSREVVYEQYF | 15 | once | TRBJ2-7 | TRBV15 | TRBD2
TGTGCCAGCAGCGTTAACCCGACGGGTACAGATACGCAGTATTTT | CASSVNPTGTDTQYF | 15 | few | TRBJ2-3 | TRBV9 | -
TGTGCTAGTGGTTTGGCTTTGGGCGGGACTAGCGGCTACGAGCAGTACTTC | CASGLALGGTSGYEQYF | 17 | - | TRBJ2-7 | TRBV12-5 | TRBD2
TGCGCCAGCAGTCCCAACACAGATACGCAGTATTTT | CASSPNTDTQYF | 12 | - | TRBJ2-3 | TRBV10-1 | -